The 20 T cell receptor beta chains below all came from one sample that was sequenced in a study of Graves' ophthalmopathy and Graves' hyperthyroidism. The sequenced template was RNA, covering the TCR beta CDR3 region. Second-round multiplex PCR came after a first-round RT-PCR that employed HTBI primers. TCRdb ran MiXCR on the multiplex PCR reads and lists one entry per CDR3 protein. The sample lists roughly 380,000 distinct CDR3 sequences, less than 20% seen once, with 5.5% to 7% in the top ten. Sequencing was done on a sample of peripheral blood. The receptors were sampled from a woman aged 18-29 years with stable Graves' hyperthyroidism.

This clonotype was seen many times. The chain links TRBV2 to TRBJ2-5; D is ambiguous. The germline V gene has CDR1 SNHLY and CDR2 FYNNEI. The V and J ends lost 5 bases and 1 base respectively, with 8 bases between them. The CDR3 contains 13 residues. The CDR3 protein is CASSQDIQETQYF. The CDR3 DNA reads TGTGCCAGCAGTCAAGATATCCAAGAGACCCAGTACTTC.

In its sample, this clonotype was seen many times. The V gene is TRBV6-1, the J gene TRBJ2-2; D unclear. CDR1 and CDR2 from the germline V gene are MNHNS and SASEGT. CDR3 size: 14 residues. Trimming shortened V by 7 bases and J by 1 base, and 10 bases separated the two germline ends. The CDR3 loop is CASKITRNTGELFF. The CDR3 region has the DNA TGTGCCAGCAAGATAACAAGGAACACCGGGGAGCTGTTTTTT.

This clonotype turned up a few times. The chain uses TRBV4-2 and TRBJ1-2, with a weak D call TRBD1 (5 bases). V shed 4 bases and J shed 7 bases, with 16 bases lying between them. The CDR3 has 14 residues. Germline V lookup: CDR1 LGHNA, CDR2 YNFKEQ. The CDR3 DNA is TGTGCCAGCAGCCCCCCCCAGGGTGGGGGTGGCTACACCTTC. It encodes CASSPPQGGGGYTF.

The rearrangement uses TRBV5-1 and TRBJ2-2; 10 bases are shared with TRBD2. This CDR3 is 15 amino acids long. The germline V gene encodes CDR1 SGHRS and CDR2 YFSETQ. V trimming: 6 bases; J trimming: 2 bases; junction bases outside the gene matches: 4. Here the CDR3 DNA reads TGCGCCAGCACCCTAGCGGGGGTAAACACCGGGGAGCTGTTTTTT. This translates into CASTLAGVNTGELFF.

This clonotype was seen ten or more times. DNA of the CDR3: TGTGCCAGCAGTTTAGCCGGCACAGGGGCTGAAGCTTTCTTT. Residues: CASSLAGTGAEAFF. The genes are TRBV12-3 or TRBV12-4 and TRBJ1-1, with TRBD1 matching 7 bases. CDR3 size: 14 residues. With 0 bases clipped from V and 6 bases from J, the junction kept 4 bases outside the gene matches.

The chain's CDR3 is CSAWGGTRDTEAFF. CDR3 in DNA: TGCAGTGCTTGGGGAGGGACGAGGGACACTGAAGCTTTCTTT. The chain combines TRBV20-1 with TRBJ1-1, with a weak D call TRBD1 (5 bases). The CDR3 extends over 14 amino acids. CDR1 and CDR2 (germline): DFQATT, SNEGSKA (reference sequence). The V end was cut by 5 bases, the J end by 3 bases, with 16 bases between.

Many counts were recorded for this clonotype. The chain links TRBV16 to TRBJ1-2, with 9 positions matching TRBD1. The CDR3 extends over 13 amino acids. Germline CDR1 KGHSY, CDR2 FQNENV. The trim removed 7 bases at V and 7 bases at J, leaving 7 bases unmatched. CDR3 bases: TGTGCCAGCATCGTACAGGGGGCGTCTGGCTACACCTTC. Translating it yields CASIVQGASGYTF. Full variable domain (remainder filled in from reference TRBV16 and TRBJ1-2): GEEVAQTPKHLVRGEGQKAKLYCAPIKGHSYVFWYQQVLKNEFKFLISFQNENVFDETGMPKERFSAKCLPNSPCSLEIQATKLEDSAVYFCASIVQGASGYTFGSGTRLTVV.

The sample holds many counts of this clonotype. The chain joins TRBV2 to TRBJ1-2, with D unresolved. Germline V gene lookup returns CDR1 SNHLY and CDR2 FYNNEI. The CDR3 runs to 14 residues. V shed 7 bases and J shed 1 base, with 13 bases lying between them. CDR3 in amino acids: CASKSSSNNYGYTF. The CDR3 DNA reads as TGTGCCAGCAAAAGCAGCTCCAATAACTATGGCTACACCTTC.

This clonotype was recorded at least ten times. The chain joins TRBV11-2 to TRBJ2-7; the match to TRBD2 covers 7 bases. Losses at the gene ends were 3 bases for V and 1 base for J; bases not matched to a gene: 6. In germline, CDR1 is SGHAT, CDR2 FQNNGV. CDR3 length equals 15 residues. In DNA form, the CDR3 reads TGTGCCAGCAGCTTCTGGGAGGGACCATCCTACGAGCAGTACTTC. Translation: CASSFWEGPSYEQYF.

This chain joins TRBV12-3 or TRBV12-4 and TRBJ2-7; no clear D. CDR3 size: 12 residues. V lost 5 bases to trimming and J lost 4 bases, with 9 bases between them. The CDR3 region has the DNA TGTGCCAGCAGTGAGAAACTATACGAGCAGTACTTC. Its translation: CASSEKLYEQYF.

There are many counts of this clonotype. The chain has TRBV2 and TRBJ1-6, with D unresolved. The CDR3 is made up of 15 amino acids. Germline CDR1 is SNHLY and CDR2 is FYNNEI. V gave up 11 bases and J gave up 0 bases, with 14 bases separating them. CDR3 nucleotides: TGTGCCCGGGCAGACCCAAGCTCCTATAATTCACCCCTCCACTTT. It codes for CARADPSSYNSPLHF.

With respect to this clonotype: With a much larger clone just one base away, this may be a read error. This chain connects TRBV27 to TRBJ2-5, with a possible D match to TRBD2 (6 bases). CDR3 length: 14 residues. CDR1 is MNHEY and CDR2 is SMNVEV in the germline V gene (reference sequence). CDR3 loop: CTSSRTSNQETQYF. In nucleotides, the CDR3 is TGTACCAGCAGCCGCACTAGCAATCAAGAGACCCAGTACTTC.

This clonotype showed up many times. This chain uses TRBV25-1 with TRBJ1-2, with TRBD1 as a possible D gene (5 bases). Germline-derived CDR1 and CDR2 are MGHDK and SYGVNS. V gave up 5 bases and J gave up 2 bases, with 18 bases separating them. The CDR3 runs to 16 residues. The CDR3 is CASSKGAGTRNYGYTF. The CDR3 nucleotides are TGTGCCAGCAGTAAAGGGGCAGGCACACGAAACTATGGCTACACCTTC.

About this clonotype: This may be a read error, as it is one base from a much larger clone. A read error is likely, as this CDR3 ends without the conserved phenylalanine or tryptophan. The V call is TRBV4-1, the J call TRBJ1-1, with no clear D. CDR1 MGHRA and CDR2 YSYEKL come from the germline V gene. The CDR3 is made up of 14 amino acids. Trimming took 3 bases from V and 6 from J, leaving 14 bases between them. The CDR3 sequence is CASSQPGGPPEAFL. The CDR3 nucleotides are TGCGCCAGCAGCCAGCCAGGCGGCCCGCCTGAAGCTTTCCTT.

With regard to this clonotype: The conserved phenylalanine or tryptophan normally closing the CDR3 is absent here, so this likely arose from a read error. J is TRBJ2-7 and V is TRBV18, with D perhaps being TRBD1 or TRBD2 (5 bases each). Germline-derived CDR1 and CDR2 are KGHSH and LQKENI. Trimming cost V 6 bases and J 5 bases, with 17 bases left between them. This CDR3 contains 14 residues. DNA for the CDR3: TGTGCCAGCTCTCCAAAAAGGGGACGCAACGAGCAGTACCTC. It encodes CASSPKRGRNEQYL.

This clonotype was seen ten or more times. The junction departs from the called germline gene at one end, perhaps through a read error. The chain has TRBV19 and TRBJ1-5; D uncertain. The germline gives CDR1 LNHDA, CDR2 SQIVND (reference sequence). The CDR3 runs to 12 residues. The CDR3 DNA follows: TGTGCCGGTAGTATGATTGGACAGCCCCAGCATTTT. Translating it yields CAGSMIGQPQHF.

This clonotype was seen a handful of times. V is TRBV6-5 and J is TRBJ1-5; 7 bases map to TRBD1. The CDR3 consists of 16 residues. From germline, CDR1 is MNHEY and CDR2 SVGAGI. Trimming removed 2 bases from V and 10 bases from J; junction bases left unmatched: 14. CDR3: CASSYRMTGSISPQHF. In DNA form, the CDR3 reads TGTGCCAGCAGTTACAGGATGACAGGGTCAATCAGCCCCCAGCATTTT.

This clonotype was observed at least ten times. This chain uses TRBV6-1 with TRBJ1-5; D remains ambiguous. CDR1 and CDR2 (germline): MNHNS, SASEGT. This CDR3 contains 15 residues. V was pared by 1 base and J by 7 bases, with 14 bases between. The CDR3 loop is CASSEEGDQTQPQHF. In DNA, the CDR3 is TGTGCCAGCAGTGAAGAAGGCGACCAGACCCAGCCCCAGCATTTT.

This clonotype was seen repeatedly, ten times or more. The chain recombines TRBV18 with TRBJ2-5, with D perhaps matching TRBD1 or TRBD2 (5 bases each). Deletions cut 5 bases from V and 3 bases from J, with 19 bases between. From germline, CDR1 is KGHSH and CDR2 LQKENI. The CDR3 sequence is 16 residues long. The CDR3 loop reads CASSALEGTREETQYF. The CDR3 DNA sequence: TGTGCCAGCTCAGCCCTTGAGGGAACCAGGGAAGAGACCCAGTACTTC.

This clonotype was seen repeatedly, ten times or more. In DNA form, the CDR3 reads TGTGCCAGCAGTTTAGCTTGGACAGGGTGTCAGCCCCAGCATTTT. Residues: CASSLAWTGCQPQHF. The rearrangement joins TRBV12-3 or TRBV12-4 to TRBJ1-5; 8 nucleotides agree with TRBD1. Trimming removed 0 bases from V and 6 bases from J; junction bases left unmatched: 4. The CDR3 runs 15 residues.